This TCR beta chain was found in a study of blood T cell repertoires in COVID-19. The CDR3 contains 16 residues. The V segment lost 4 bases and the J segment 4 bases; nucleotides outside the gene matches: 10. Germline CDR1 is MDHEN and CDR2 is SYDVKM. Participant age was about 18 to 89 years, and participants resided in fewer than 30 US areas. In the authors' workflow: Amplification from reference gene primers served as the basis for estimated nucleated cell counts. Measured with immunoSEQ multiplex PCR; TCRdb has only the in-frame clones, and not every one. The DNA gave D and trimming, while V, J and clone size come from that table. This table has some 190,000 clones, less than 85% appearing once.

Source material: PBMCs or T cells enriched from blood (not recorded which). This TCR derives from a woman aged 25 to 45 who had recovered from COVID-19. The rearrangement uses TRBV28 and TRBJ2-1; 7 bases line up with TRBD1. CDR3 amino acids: CASSSPGTVPYNEQFF. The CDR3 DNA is TGTGCCAGCAGTTCCCCCGGGACAGTACCGTACAATGAGCAGTTCTTC.